This T cell receptor (beta chain) derives from a study of T-cell reconstitution after alpha-beta-depleted transplantation in children. This clonotype was seen just once. Antigen specificity is unknown. General study results and limits: Reported findings indicate that, about two months after transplant, alpha-beta T cells came from several hundred expanded clones, which were derived from non-depleted graft cells.

During its preparation, the TCRbeta library received unique molecular identifiers. MiXCR, run by TCRdb on the PCR reads, gives a single entry per CDR3 protein. Here the sample spans approximately 30,000 distinct CDR3 sequences, 5.5% to 8% being singletons. The length of the CDR3 is 16 residues. V lost 0 bases and J 5 bases, leaving 14 bases between the germline ends. The origin of this receptor is a child under two years old who had a stem cell transplant for acute myeloid leukemia, so the T cells may come from the graft donor. The gene calls are TRBV23-1 and TRBJ2-1, with a tentative D call TRBD1 (7 bases). TRBV23-1 counts as an open reading frame of uncertain function. The specimen comprised peripheral blood, sampled 60 days after TCRalphabeta/CD19-depleted stem cell transplant. The DNA of the CDR3 is TGCGCCAGCAGTCAATCTGGAAGCAGGGGGGACAATGAGCAGTTCTTC. Its translation: CASSQSGSRGDNEQFF.